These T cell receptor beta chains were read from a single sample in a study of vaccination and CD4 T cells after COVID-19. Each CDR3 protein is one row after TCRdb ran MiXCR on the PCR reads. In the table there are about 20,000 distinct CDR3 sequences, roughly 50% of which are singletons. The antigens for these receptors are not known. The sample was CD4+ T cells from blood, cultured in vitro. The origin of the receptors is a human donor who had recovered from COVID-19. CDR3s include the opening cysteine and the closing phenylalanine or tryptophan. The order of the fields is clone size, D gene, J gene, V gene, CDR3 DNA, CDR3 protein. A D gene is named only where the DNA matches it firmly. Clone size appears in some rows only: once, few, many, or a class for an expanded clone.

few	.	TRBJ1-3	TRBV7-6	TGTGCCAGCAGCTTAATGGGTGGGGGCATCGTGGGAAACACCATATATTTT	CASSLMGGGIVGNTIYF
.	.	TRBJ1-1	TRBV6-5	TGTGCCAGCAGTTACGAGGAGCGCACTGAAGCTTTCTTT	CASSYEERTEAFF
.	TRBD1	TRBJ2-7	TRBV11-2	TGTGCCAGCAGCTTAGTCATGACAGGGGGCACCTACGAGCAGTACTTC	CASSLVMTGGTYEQYF
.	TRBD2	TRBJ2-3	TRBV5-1	TGCGCCAGCAGCTTGTTTAGCGGGAGCACAGATACGCAGTATTTT	CASSLFSGSTDTQYF
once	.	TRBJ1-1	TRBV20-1	TGCAGTGCCCACCCCGTTGCGACCACTGAAGCTTTCTTT	CSAHPVATTEAFF
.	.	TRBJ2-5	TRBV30	TGTGCCTGGAGTCCGTTGGACAGACGCCAAGAGACCCAGTACTTC	CAWSPLDRRQETQYF
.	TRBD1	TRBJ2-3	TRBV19	TGTGCCAGTAGTAAAGGGACAGGGGGCGCAGATACGCAGTATTTT	CASSKGTGGADTQYF
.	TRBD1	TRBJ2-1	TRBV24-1	TGTGCCACCAGTCGGGACAGCTCCTACAATGAGCAGTTCTTC	CATSRDSSYNEQFF
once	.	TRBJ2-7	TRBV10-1	TGCGCCAGCAGTCGCGACCCGACCTACGAGCAGTACTTC	CASSRDPTYEQYF
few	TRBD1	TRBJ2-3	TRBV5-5	TGTGCCAGCAGCTACGCCCGGACAGGGGAGTCAGATACGCAGTATTTT	CASSYARTGESDTQYF
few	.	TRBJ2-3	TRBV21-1	TGTGCCAGCACAAGGAGGGCCGGCACAGATACGCAGTATTTT	CASTRRAGTDTQYF
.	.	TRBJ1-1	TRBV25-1	TGTGCCAGCAGTGGGGGGATAACTGAAGCTTTCTTT	CASSGGITEAFF
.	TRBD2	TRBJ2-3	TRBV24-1	TGTGCCACCAGTGATACGACTAGCGGGGGGACAGATACGCAGTATTTT	CATSDTTSGGTDTQYF
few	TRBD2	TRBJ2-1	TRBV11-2	TGTGCCAGCAGCTTAGTGCTGGGGGGGACTAGGGACAATGAGCAGTTCTTC	CASSLVLGGTRDNEQFF
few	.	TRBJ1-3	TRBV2	TGTGCCAGCAGTGGAGATCGAGGAAACACCATATATTTT	CASSGDRGNTIYF
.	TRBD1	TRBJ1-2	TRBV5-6	TGTGCCAGCAGCTTGGGGGGGACAGGGCACTATGGCTACACCTTC	CASSLGGTGHYGYTF
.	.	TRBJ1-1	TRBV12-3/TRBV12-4	TGTGCCAGCAGTTTATCGGGGGGCGTCACTGAAGCTTTCTTT	CASSLSGGVTEAFF
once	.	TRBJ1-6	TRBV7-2	TGTGCCAGCGGCTTATTGCGGCCCGGCAATTCACCCCTCCACTTT	CASGLLRPGNSPLHF
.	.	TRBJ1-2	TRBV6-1	TGTGCCAGCGGGAGACATAGCGGCGGAGGCTACACCTTC	CASGRHSGGGYTF
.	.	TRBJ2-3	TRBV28	TGTGCCAGCAACCTGCGTGGGGCGAGCACAGATACGCAGTATTTT	CASNLRGASTDTQYF
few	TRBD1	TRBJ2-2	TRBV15	TGTGCCACTGCGGCCGGGACAGCGAACACCGGGGAGCTGTTTTTT	CATAAGTANTGELFF
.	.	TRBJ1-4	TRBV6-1	TGTGCCAGCAGTGAAATCCAACTGTTTTTT	CASSEIQLFF
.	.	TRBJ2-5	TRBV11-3	TGTGCCAGCAGCTTTGCTTGGGGGGAAGAGACCCAGTACTTC	CASSFAWGEETQYF
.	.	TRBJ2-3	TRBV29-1	TGCAGCGTTGTGGACTCGGGGACAGATACGCAGTATTTT	CSVVDSGTDTQYF
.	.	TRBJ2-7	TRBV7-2	TGTGCCAGCACCCTCCCCCTGGGCGGAGCCTACGAGCAGTACTTC	CASTLPLGGAYEQYF
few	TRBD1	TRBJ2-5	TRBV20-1	TGCACGGGGACCCAAGGGACAGCCCAAGAGACCCAGTACTTC	CTGTQGTAQETQYF
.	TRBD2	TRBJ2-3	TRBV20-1	TGCAGTGCTAGAGATAGGGTCAGCGGGAGGGTCGGAGGGGGCACAGATACGCAGTATTTT	CSARDRVSGRVGGGTDTQYF
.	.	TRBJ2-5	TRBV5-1	TGCGCCAGCCGGCCACCAGAACGAGAGACCCAGTACTTC	CASRPPERETQYF
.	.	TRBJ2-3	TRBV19	TGTGCCAGTAGTGAGGCACCTAGCACAGATACGCAGTATTTT	CASSEAPSTDTQYF
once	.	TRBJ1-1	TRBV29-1	TGCAGCGTTTCAGCTAGGAACACTGAAGCTTTCTTT	CSVSARNTEAFF
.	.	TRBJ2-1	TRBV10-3	TGTGCCATCAGTGATTCTGGGGGTCCACCTTACAATGAGCAGTTCTTC	CAISDSGGPPYNEQFF
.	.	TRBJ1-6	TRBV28	TGTGCCAGCAGCCTAGACAGGTATAATTCACCCCTCCACTTT	CASSLDRYNSPLHF
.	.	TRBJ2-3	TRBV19	TGTGCCAGTAGTAACGGGGATACGCAGTATTTT	CASSNGDTQYF
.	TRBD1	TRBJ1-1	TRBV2	TGTGCCAGCAGTGAGGGGACAGCGAACACTGAAGCTTTCTTT	CASSEGTANTEAFF
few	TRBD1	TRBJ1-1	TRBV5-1	TGCGCCAGCAGCTCCAGGGGGTGGACTGAAGCTTTCTTT	CASSSRGWTEAFF
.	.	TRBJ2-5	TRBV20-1	TGCAGTGCTTACCGGGAGACCCAGTACTTC	CSAYRETQYF
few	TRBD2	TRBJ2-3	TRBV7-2	TGTGCCAGCAAATTGGGGCGGGGGGACCCTGATGGCACAGATACGCAGTATTTT	CASKLGRGDPDGTDTQYF
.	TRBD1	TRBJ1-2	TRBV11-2	TGTGCCAGCACCCAGGGGACAGGGATCTATGGCTACACCTTC	CASTQGTGIYGYTF
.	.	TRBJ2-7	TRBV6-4	TGTGCCAGCAGTGATGACGGGGGTTGGGGCGAGCAGTACTTC	CASSDDGGWGEQYF
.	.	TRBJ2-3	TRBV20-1	TGCAGTGCTAGAGTGACAGATACGCAGTATTTT	CSARVTDTQYF
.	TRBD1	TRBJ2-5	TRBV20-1	TGCAGTGGACAGGGGGCCGGAGAGACCCAGTACTTC	CSGQGAGETQYF
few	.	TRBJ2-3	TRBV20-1	TGCAGTGCTACCCTTCAGTCCACTAGCACAGATACGCAGTATTTT	CSATLQSTSTDTQYF
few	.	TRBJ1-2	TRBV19	TGTGCCAGTCGGACGGTCAACTATGGCTACACCTTC	CASRTVNYGYTF
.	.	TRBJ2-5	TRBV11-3	TGTGCCAGCAGCCAAACATGGCTAATCAAGCAAGAGACCCAGTACTTC	CASSQTWLIKQETQYF
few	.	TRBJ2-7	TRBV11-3	TGTGCCAGCAGCTTCGGGACACCCGAGGAGGAGCAGTACTTC	CASSFGTPEEEQYF
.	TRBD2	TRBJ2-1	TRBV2	TGTGCCAGCAGTCGACAGACTAGCGGATACAATGAGCAGTTCTTC	CASSRQTSGYNEQFF
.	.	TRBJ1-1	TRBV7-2	TGTGCCAGCAGCTATTCCGGGACTCTCGGAGCTTTCTTT	CASSYSGTLGAFF
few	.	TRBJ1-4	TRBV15	TGTGCCACCAGCAGTATCTCGGGGCCCGGAGAAAAACTGTTTTTT	CATSSISGPGEKLFF
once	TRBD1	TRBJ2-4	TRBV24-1	TGTGCCACCAGTGTAGAGGGGGGGCCCCTCCATTATGGACAGGGGAGTATGGACATTCGGTACTTC	CATSVEGGPLHYGQGSMDIRYF
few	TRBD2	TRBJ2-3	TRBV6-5	TGTGCCAGCAGTTACCCAAGCGGGACCCAGTCGGGATCGCAGTATTTT	CASSYPSGTQSGSQYF
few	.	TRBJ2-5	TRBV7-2	TGTGCCAGCAGCTTCCAGGGGGGGCTGCAAGAGACCCAGTACTTC	CASSFQGGLQETQYF
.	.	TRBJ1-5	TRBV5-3	TGTGCCAGAAGCTTCGACATAGGGAACCAGCCCCAGCATTTT	CARSFDIGNQPQHF